What follows is one T cell receptor beta chain and its context. The antigen remains unidentified. Both 60 Vbeta primers and 13 Jbeta primers went into the PCR. The protocol was immunoSEQ multiplex PCR, while the TCRdb copy is restricted to in-frame clones and leaves out a portion. The table shows roughly 120,000 clones, with 65% to 90% occurring only once. This record comes from a study of cytomegalovirus exposure and HLA in healthy donors. Study-wide results and limits: Later analysis indicated greater clonal expansion among HLA-associated TCR beta chains than among equally common other chains. TCR sequences were mostly rare, though some public TCRs occurred in many donors. TCR beta V- and J-gene trimming was later associated with a missense DCLRE1C variant.

Sequences were obtained from PBMCs. This TCR was recovered from a woman between 25 and 40 years old in good health and CMV-seronegative.

The DNA of the CDR3 is TGTGCCAGCAGCCCATTAACTGGGGGAGGTCTCACCTACGAGCAGTACTTC. As protein: CASSPLTGGGLTYEQYF. The chain is built from TRBV5-5 and TRBJ2-7, with D tentatively TRBD2 (6 bases). Germline CDR1 SGHKS, CDR2 YYEKEE (reference sequence). There are 17 residues in the CDR3. Trimming left V 4 bases short and J 2 bases short, with 22 bases between.